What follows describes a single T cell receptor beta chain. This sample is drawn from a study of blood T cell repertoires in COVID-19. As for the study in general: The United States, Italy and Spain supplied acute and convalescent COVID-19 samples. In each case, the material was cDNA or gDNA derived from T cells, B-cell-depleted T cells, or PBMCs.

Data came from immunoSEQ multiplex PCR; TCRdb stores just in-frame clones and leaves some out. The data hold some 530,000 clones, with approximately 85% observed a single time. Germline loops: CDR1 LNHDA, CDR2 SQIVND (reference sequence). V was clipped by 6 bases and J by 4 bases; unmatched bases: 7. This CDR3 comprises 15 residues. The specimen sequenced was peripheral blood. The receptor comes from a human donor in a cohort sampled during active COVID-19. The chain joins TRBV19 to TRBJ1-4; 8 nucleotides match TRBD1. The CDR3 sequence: CASRRRTGNNEKLFF. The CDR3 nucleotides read TGTGCCAGTAGGAGGAGGACAGGGAATAATGAAAAACTGTTTTTT.